This paragraph covers one T cell receptor beta chain sequence. The antigen is not known. The entry originates in a study of cytomegalovirus exposure and HLA in healthy donors. Overall study context: The platform used for the roughly 130 validation repertoires matched that of the approximately 640 first-cohort repertoires, a later analysis reported. Study-level findings and limits: Reports indicated that the classifier achieved high specificity and sensitivity in diagnosing cytomegalovirus status. According to a subsequent analysis, TCR clusters identified in the first cohort showed a tendency to co-occur across the roughly 130 validation repertoires. Most TCR sequences were uncommon, yet certain public TCRs appeared in many donors.

Germline assignment: CDR1 KGHSH and CDR2 LQKENI. The CDR3 consists of 13 residues. Trimming removed 5 bases from V and 10 bases from J; junction bases left unmatched: 8. Sequenced by immunoSEQ multiplex PCR; TCRdb stores in-frame clones only, minus some. The table lists 150,000 to 200,000 clones, roughly 90% of them singletons. The chain recombines TRBV18 with TRBJ2-4, with TRBD2 matching 7 bases. The origin of this receptor is a woman between 18 and 30 years old in good health and CMV-seronegative. The sample was PBMCs. CDR3 coding DNA: TGTGCCAGCTCAACCGACGGGGAGGGAATTCAGTACTTC. It is translated as CASSTDGEGIQYF.